The clone carrying this T cell receptor beta chain was counted a few times. Its specificity is not known. The data belong to a study of beta chain features in type 1 diabetes. Study-level findings and limits: TCRB CDR3s were moderately but significantly shorter in Type 1 diabetes patients in all four CD4+ subsets. When cDNA is sequenced, cells with high TCR expression could be over-represented. Insertion counts at VDJ junctions were lower in type 1 diabetes patients, who also showed more deletions there.

Blood was collected once per donor into heparin, averaging around 120 mL. The CDR3 runs 16 residues. The V end was cut by 2 bases, the J end by 4 bases, with 18 bases between. Germline lookup yields CDR1 LGHNA and CDR2 YSLEER. Every isolated RNA sample was fully reverse transcribed, so sequencing captured expressed TCRB transcripts. TCRdb's copy holds only in-frame clones and misses some; the assay was immunoSEQ multiplex PCR. This table has around 58,000 clones, roughly three fifths appearing once. The receptor's source is a woman aged 18-29 years in good health. The rearrangement links TRBV4-3 to TRBJ2-7; maybe TRBD2 (5 bases). Sequencing was carried out using Tregs from blood. The CDR3, as DNA: TGCGCCAGCAGCCAACCCCCCCTGGGGAGCGTGTACGAGCAGTACTTC. It translates to CASSQPPLGSVYEQYF.